This T cell receptor beta chain was recovered during a study of beta chain features in type 1 diabetes. This clone was counted only a few times. Its antigen is not identified. Study outcomes and limitations: The naive, central memory and Treg TCRB repertoires showed an apparent similarity that was greater among patients than among healthy donors.

The entirety of the isolated RNA underwent reverse transcription, so expressed TCRB transcripts were sequenced. The protocol was immunoSEQ multiplex PCR, while the TCRdb copy is restricted to in-frame clones and leaves out a portion. The data contain approximately 300,000 clones, roughly 11% of them singletons. This TCR came from a woman in her twenties or thirties in good health. Material for sequencing was naive CD4+ T cells from blood.

CDR3 sequence reads: CASYAGNSGANVLTF. CDR3 coding DNA: TGTGCCAGCTATGCCGGGAACTCTGGGGCCAACGTCCTGACTTTC. The chain recombines TRBV28 with TRBJ2-6; D might be TRBD2 (5 bases). The CDR3 has 15 amino acids. V shed 8 bases and J shed 0 bases, with 11 bases lying between them. CDR1 and CDR2 from the germline V gene are MDHEN and SYDVKM.